This entry features one T cell receptor beta chain sequence. Single viable CD3+CD4+CD8-CD45RO+ cells were sorted as the memory CD4+ T cells. The germline V gene encodes CDR1 SGHNT and CDR2 YYREEE (reference sequence). There are 14 residues in the CDR3. V was trimmed by 4 bases and J by 6 bases, leaving 16 bases between them. The table came from immunoSEQ multiplex PCR; TCRdb's copy has only in-frame clones and leaves some out. This sample yields some 73,000 clones, of which around four fifths are seen a single time; 2.5% to 3% belongs to the top ten. The data were taken from a study of memory CD4+ T cells and cytomegalovirus serostatus.

The TCR sequence derives from an adult in good health and CMV-seropositive. The rearrangement links TRBV5-4 to TRBJ1-2; perhaps TRBD1 as D (5 bases). Input material: memory CD4+ T cells from blood. CDR3 in DNA: TGTGCCAGCAGCCATGCTACAGGACTTCATGGCTACACCTTC. Its protein is CASSHATGLHGYTF.